What follows is one T cell receptor beta chain and its context. The sample is drawn from a study of blood T cell repertoires in COVID-19. Study-wide context: COVID-19 samples from acute and convalescent phases originated in the United States, Italy and Spain.

The CDR3 contains 15 residues. Germline CDR1 reads SGHTA; CDR2 reads FQGTGA. The V and J ends lost 2 bases and 0 bases respectively, with 8 bases between them. Produced via immunoSEQ multiplex PCR; TCRdb's table is partial and in-frame only. The table includes approximately 210,000 clones, 82% detected once. Assignments of participants to cohorts depended upon their own reported clinical history. Donors in Cohort 3 counted as recovered after two negative PCRs, clearance, or symptom resolution. This chain uses TRBV7-3 with TRBJ2-1, with a weak D call TRBD2 (5 bases). The sequencing sample was made of PBMCs or T cells enriched from blood (not recorded which). This TCR came from a woman aged 60-70 years who had recovered from COVID-19. CDR3 in amino acids: CASSLDGNSYNEQFF. For the CDR3, the DNA is TGTGCCAGCAGCTTAGACGGGAACTCCTACAATGAGCAGTTCTTC. Full variable domain (rest looked up from reference TRBV7-3 and TRBJ2-1): GAGVSQTPSNKVTEKGKYVELRCDPISGHTALYWYRQSLGQGPEFLIYFQGTGAADDSGLPNDRFFAVRPEGSVSTLKIQRTERGDSAVYLCASSLDGNSYNEQFFGPGTRLTVL.